Listed below are T cell receptor beta chains from one sample, sequenced in a study of T cells in Graves' hyperthyroidism and ophthalmopathy. One entry per CDR3 protein results from TCRdb running MiXCR on the multiplex PCR reads. The sample records 92,000 or so distinct CDR3 sequences, around 50% being singletons. The sequenced material came from blood. The receptors were gathered from a woman between 40 and 55 years old with Graves' hyperthyroidism. Each CDR3 is given with its conserved first and last residue. Each record gives: clone size, V gene, D gene, J gene, CDR3 DNA, CDR3 protein. A D gene is named only where the DNA matches it firmly. Not all rows give a size; the values are once, few, many and, for expanded clones, a class.

many	TRBV7-3	.	TRBJ2-3	TGTGCCAGCAGTTTTGGGACCACAGATACGCAGTATTTT	CASSFGTTDTQYF
.	TRBV7-9	TRBD1	TRBJ1-4	TGTGCCAGCAGCTTGAGGGGGCTTGGAGAAAAACTGTTTTTC	CASSLRGLGEKLFF
.	TRBV29-1	.	TRBJ2-7	TGCAGCGTTGCAGGAGTCATCTACGAGCAGTACTTC	CSVAGVIYEQYF
many	TRBV7-8	TRBD2	TRBJ2-7	TGTGCCAGCAGCCGGACTAGCGGGAGCGAGCAGTACTTC	CASSRTSGSEQYF
many	TRBV20-1	.	TRBJ1-5	TGCAGTGCTAAGGGCCAGAGCAATCAGCCCCAGCATTTT	CSAKGQSNQPQHF
.	TRBV5-1	.	TRBJ2-3	TGCGCCAGCAGAGGTTTCGAGGGGGGCACAGATACGCAGTATTTT	CASRGFEGGTDTQYF
.	TRBV29-1	TRBD1	TRBJ2-2	TGCAGCCCCCTGAGACAGGGGACGACCGGGGAGCTGTTTTTT	CSPLRQGTTGELFF
many	TRBV7-2	.	TRBJ2-7	TGTGCCAGCAGCCCCCCGGGACCCCTGTGGTACGAGCAGTACTTC	CASSPPGPLWYEQYF
.	TRBV7-2	TRBD1	TRBJ1-2	TGTGCCAGCACCGGGACAGAGAGCTACACCTTC	CASTGTESYTF
.	TRBV10-3	TRBD1	TRBJ2-5	TGTGCCATTCAAACAGGGGCCCACCAAGAGACCCAGTACTTC	CAIQTGAHQETQYF
many	TRBV2	TRBD2	TRBJ2-2	TGTGCCAGCAGTTTACTAGCGGGAGCCACCGGGGAGCTGTTTTTT	CASSLLAGATGELFF
once	TRBV29-1	TRBD1	TRBJ1-3	TGCAGCGTGACCGGGACAGACTCTGGAAACACCATATATTTT	CSVTGTDSGNTIYF
.	TRBV6-6	TRBD1	TRBJ1-5	TGTGCCAGCAGGGGGACAGGGTATCAGCCCCAGCATTTT	CASRGTGYQPQHF
.	TRBV29-1	.	TRBJ1-2	.	CSLDGRGGAWYGCTF
.	TRBV7-2	TRBD2	TRBJ2-5	TGTGCCAGCAGCTTAGCCGGAACTAGCGGGAGACGGGAGACCCAGTACTTC	CASSLAGTSGRRETQYF
many	TRBV28	.	TRBJ2-5	TGTGCCAGCAGTGAACATGCGGCCCAGTACTTC	CASSEHAAQYF
.	TRBV10-3	.	TRBJ2-3	TGTGCCAGCAGTTACTTAAGGGGTGGTACGCAGTATTTT	CASSYLRGGTQYF
.	TRBV7-6	TRBD1	TRBJ1-1	TGTGCCAGCAGCCCAGGACAGGGATGGGACACTGAAGCTTTCTTT	CASSPGQGWDTEAFF
once	TRBV6-5	TRBD2	TRBJ2-2	TGTGCCAGCACCGGACTAGCGACCGGGGAGCTGTTTTTT	CASTGLATGELFF
many	TRBV7-8	.	TRBJ1-2	TGTGCCAGCAGCTTAGGGGCCGGGGTTTATGGCTACACCTTC	CASSLGAGVYGYTF
.	TRBV15	TRBD2	TRBJ2-5	TGTGCCACCAGCAGAGTGGGGGGGAGCGGGAGTTACCAAGAGACCCAGTACTTC	CATSRVGGSGSYQETQYF
.	TRBV12-3/TRBV12-4	TRBD1	TRBJ1-6	TGTGCCACCTCGACAGGGATGGGTTCACCCCTCCACTTT	CATSTGMGSPLHF
.	TRBV6-2/TRBV6-3	TRBD1	TRBJ1-5	TGTGCCAGCTCATCCGGGACAGGGGTCGATCAGCCCCAGCATTTT	CASSSGTGVDQPQHF
.	TRBV25-1	TRBD1	TRBJ1-2	TGTGCCAGCAGTGCGCCGGGACAGGGGCCGCGTGGCTACACCTTC	CASSAPGQGPRGYTF
.	TRBV24-1	TRBD1	TRBJ1-5	TGTGCCACCAGTGATGCCGGGACAGGCCAGAATCAGCCCCAGCATTTT	CATSDAGTGQNQPQHF
many	TRBV29-1	TRBD1	TRBJ2-7	TGCAGCGTTGGTGGGACAGGCCACGAGCAGTACTTC	CSVGGTGHEQYF
many	TRBV29-1	TRBD1	TRBJ2-7	TGCAGCGTTGAAAGGACAGGGGGCACTTACGAGCAGTACTTC	CSVERTGGTYEQYF
few	TRBV24-1	TRBD1	TRBJ1-5	TGTGCCACCAGTGATCCTAGGACAGGGGGTGAGACCCAGCATTTT	CATSDPRTGGETQHF
.	TRBV7-2	TRBD1	TRBJ1-5	TGTGCCAGCACAGGGGGCTACCAGCCCCAGCATTTT	CASTGGYQPQHF
many	TRBV19	TRBD1	TRBJ2-7	TGTGCCAGTAGTCTAAGACAGGGACCCAACGAGCAGTACTTC	CASSLRQGPNEQYF
.	TRBV7-2	.	TRBJ1-1	TGTGCCAGCAGCCAAGCCAGGGTCGGGGACACTGAAGCTTTCTTT	CASSQARVGDTEAFF
few	TRBV9	TRBD2	TRBJ2-2	TGTGCCAGCAGTTACTCGATGTTGCGGGAGGGCACCGGGGAGCTGTTTTTT	CASSYSMLREGTGELFF
.	TRBV13	.	TRBJ2-6	TGTGCCAGCAGCACGCGCCGCTCTGGGGCCAACGTCCTGACCTTC	CASSTRRSGANVLTF
.	TRBV11-2	.	TRBJ1-2	TGTGCCAGCAGCTTAGGCAGGGTCAAAGGCTACACCTTC	CASSLGRVKGYTF
.	TRBV29-1	.	TRBJ2-2	TGCAGCGTTAGGGCAGGCTCCCACGAGGAGCTGTTTTTT	CSVRAGSHEELFF
many	TRBV12-3/TRBV12-4	TRBD1	TRBJ2-2	TGTGCCAGCACTTCGTGGGACAGGGGACCCACCGGGGAGCTGTTTTTT	CASTSWDRGPTGELFF
.	TRBV19	TRBD1	TRBJ2-2	TGTGCCAGTAGTCCCCAGACAGGGGGCACCGGGGAGCTGTTTTTT	CASSPQTGGTGELFF
.	TRBV7-3	.	TRBJ2-1	TGTGCCAGCAGCGGATATGCGGGCTCCTACAATGAGCAGTTCTTC	CASSGYAGSYNEQFF
few	TRBV28	.	TRBJ1-4	TGTGCCAGCAATGACAGGACGAATGAAAAACTGTTTTTT	CASNDRTNEKLFF
.	TRBV7-2	.	TRBJ1-2	TGTGCCAGCAGACGGACAGCGGCTAACTATGGCTACACCTTC	CASRRTAANYGYTF
many	TRBV5-1	.	TRBJ1-6	TGCGCCAGCAACAAGGGTAACAATTCACCCCTCCACTTT	CASNKGNNSPLHF
.	TRBV15	.	TRBJ2-7	TGTGCCACCAGCAGCGTGGGCGGCTACGAGCAGTACTTC	CATSSVGGYEQYF
once	TRBV5-6	TRBD2	TRBJ2-5	TGTGCCAGCAGCTTGTTTCAAGCGGGAGGCGAGACCCAGTACTTC	CASSLFQAGGETQYF
.	TRBV7-2	TRBD1	TRBJ2-7	TGTACCAGCAGCCAGGGGACAGGGTTCTACGAGCAGTACTTC	CTSSQGTGFYEQYF
.	TRBV10-3	.	TRBJ2-7	TGTGCCATCAGTATTGAGGGCTACGAGCAGTACTTC	CAISIEGYEQYF
.	TRBV13	.	TRBJ1-3	TGTGCCGGCAGCTTGGAAATGGGACGCTCTGGAAACACCATATATTTT	CAGSLEMGRSGNTIYF